One and the same sample provided the 20 T cell receptor beta chains below, sequenced in a study of technical replicates of blood from several donors. Using immunoSEQ multiplex PCR, the repertoire was profiled, and TCRdb retains in-frame clones only, with some absent. Of 75,000 to 95,000 clones in the sample, over 90% were seen once. Material: T cells isolated from PBMCs. These receptors were obtained from a human donor in good health.

The rearrangement links TRBV5-4 to TRBJ2-7; 8 bases fit TRBD2. CDR3 size: 17 residues. With 4 bases clipped from V and 2 bases from J, the junction kept 14 bases outside the gene matches. Germline V CDR1 and CDR2: SGHNT, YYREEE (reference sequence). CDR3 amino acids: CASSPSPLAETAYEQYF. As DNA, the CDR3 is TGTGCCAGCAGCCCCTCCCCACTAGCGGAAACCGCCTACGAGCAGTACTTC.

J is TRBJ2-3 and V is TRBV2; perhaps TRBD2 as D (6 bases). Germline CDR1 is SNHLY and CDR2 is FYNNEI. The CDR3 is 17 residues long. V lost 2 bases to trimming and J lost 3 bases, with 18 bases between them. This CDR3 reads CASSEWAEGRGTDTQYF. The CDR3 nucleotides are TGTGCCAGCAGTGAATGGGCGGAGGGCCGTGGGACAGATACGCAGTATTTT.

For the CDR3, the DNA is TGTGCCAGCAGCCCGGGACAGCAAACTGGGGACTACACCTTC. Translation: CASSPGQQTGDYTF. V gene TRBV27 combines with J gene TRBJ1-2; 7 bases fit TRBD1. This CDR3 comprises 14 residues. V was pared by 6 bases and J by 10 bases, with 14 bases of the junction left unmatched. Germline lookup yields CDR1 MNHEY and CDR2 SMNVEV (reference sequence).

This chain connects TRBV2 to TRBJ1-4, with D possibly being TRBD1 (6 bases). In germline, CDR1 is SNHLY, CDR2 FYNNEI. V lost 6 bases and J 4 bases, leaving 15 bases between the germline ends. CDR3 size: 15 residues. The CDR3 region is CASRRGQSFNEKLFF. CDR3 nucleotides: TGTGCCAGCAGACGTGGACAGAGCTTTAATGAAAAACTGTTTTTT.

The rearrangement links TRBV27 to TRBJ2-1; 9 bases fit TRBD2. Trimming cost V 0 bases and J 0 bases; bases outside gene matches: 9. In germline, CDR1 is MNHEY, CDR2 SMNVEV (reference sequence). CDR3 length: 19 residues. This CDR3 reads CASSLSRTSVPSSYNEQFF. The DNA of the CDR3 is TGTGCCAGCAGTTTATCTCGGACTAGCGTCCCGAGCTCCTACAATGAGCAGTTCTTC.

The chain has TRBV29-1 and TRBJ1-6; the match to TRBD1 covers 8 bases. Germline V gene lookup returns CDR1 SQVTM and CDR2 ANQGSEA. V shed 7 bases and J 8 bases; nucleotides not matched to a gene: 13. This CDR3 has 15 residues. The chain's CDR3 is CSDLSRGLVDSPLHF. In nucleotides, the CDR3 is TGCAGCGACCTATCCAGGGGGCTGGTAGATTCACCCCTCCACTTT.

The chain combines TRBV7-9 with TRBJ1-3; D may be TRBD1 (5 bases). V shed 5 bases and J shed 0 bases, with 11 bases lying between them. The CDR3 length is 15 residues. Germline V gene lookup returns CDR1 SEHNR and CDR2 FQNEAQ (reference sequence). The CDR3 sequence: CASSARQISGNTIYF. CDR3 bases: TGTGCCAGCAGCGCCCGACAGATCTCTGGAAACACCATATATTTT.

This chain joins TRBV28 and TRBJ1-5; TRBD1 matches 8 bases. The CDR3 has 14 amino acids. Per germline, CDR1 MDHEN and CDR2 SYDVKM. Unmatched junction bases numbered 8, after V lost 6 bases and J lost 7 bases. This CDR3 is CASRLQGAGQPQHF. CDR3 sequence (DNA): TGTGCCAGCAGGCTCCAGGGGGCTGGACAGCCCCAGCATTTT. The entire variable domain, with the rest obtained from reference TRBV28 and TRBJ1-5, is as follows: DVKVTQSSRYLVKRTGEKVFLECVQDMDHENMFWYRQDPGLGLRLIYFSYDVKMKEKGDIPEGYSVSREKKERFSLILESASTNQTSMYLCASRLQGAGQPQHFGDGTRLSIL.

The V and J genes are TRBV6-1 and TRBJ1-5; maybe TRBD1 (5 bases). The CDR3 sequence is 14 residues long. Germline CDR1 reads MNHNS; CDR2 reads SASEGT. The V and J ends lost 1 base and 4 bases respectively, with 8 bases between them. The CDR3, as DNA: TGTGCCAGCAGTGAAGGGGCAGGGAATCAGCCCCAGCATTTT. Translation gives CASSEGAGNQPQHF.

The chain joins TRBV6-1 to TRBJ2-3; 10 nucleotides agree with TRBD2. This CDR3 has 15 amino acids. CDR1 MNHNS and CDR2 SASEGT come from the germline V gene. V shed 7 bases and J 4 bases; nucleotides not matched to a gene: 8. This CDR3 reads CASTPIAGGSDTQYF. The CDR3 DNA is TGTGCCAGCACCCCAATAGCGGGGGGTTCAGATACGCAGTATTTT.

The chain joins TRBV19 to TRBJ1-1; 10 nucleotides match TRBD1. Germline assignment: CDR1 LNHDA and CDR2 SQIVND (reference sequence). Unmatched junction bases numbered 10, after V lost 9 bases and J lost 3 bases. The CDR3 sequence is 15 residues long. Here the CDR3 DNA reads TGTGCCAGCGCGAGGGACAGGGGAAGGGACACTGAAGCTTTCTTT. Translation gives CASARDRGRDTEAFF.

J is TRBJ1-5 and V is TRBV2; D is perhaps TRBD1 (5 bases). This CDR3 is 15 amino acids long. CDR1 and CDR2 (germline): SNHLY, FYNNEI. Deletions cut 2 bases from V and 3 bases from J, with 11 bases between. CDR3 DNA sequence: TGTGCCAGCAGTGAATCTGACAGCCACAATCAGCCCCAGCATTTT. Protein sequence: CASSESDSHNQPQHF.

In this sample, this clone turned up a few times. The rearrangement links TRBV6-8 to TRBJ1-1; D call uncertain. The CDR3 is made up of 14 amino acids. CDR1 and CDR2 (germline): MNHGY, SAAAGT. V shed 7 bases and J shed 1 base, with 13 bases lying between them. Written as DNA, the CDR3 is TGTGCCAGCACCCACCGGACTGCGAACACTGAAGCTTTCTTT. Its translation is CASTHRTANTEAFF.

This rearrangement joins TRBV5-1 to TRBJ1-2; D possibly corresponds to TRBD1 (6 bases). This CDR3 comprises 13 residues. V dropped 0 bases and J dropped 6 bases, with 9 bases sitting between them. Per germline, CDR1 SGHRS and CDR2 YFSETQ. CDR3 sequence: CASSLGAGDGYTF. The CDR3 DNA reads TGCGCCAGCAGCTTGGGGGCAGGGGATGGCTACACCTTC.

Comments on this clone: The germline gene is not matched at one end of the junction; a read error may be the cause. The rearrangement joins TRBV7-7 to TRBJ2-2, with 9 nucleotides matching TRBD2. The germline gives CDR1 SSHAT, CDR2 FNYEAQ (reference sequence). The CDR3 runs 16 residues. The CDR3 DNA follows: TGTGCTAGCAGCGGCAGCGGGGGGCCTTTTGTCGGGGAGCTGTTTTTT. This sequence encodes CASSGSGGPFVGELFF.

The J gene is TRBJ1-2, the V gene TRBV5-1, with 10 bases fitting TRBD1. Germline V lookup: CDR1 SGHRS, CDR2 YFSETQ. The CDR3 is 15 amino acids. V was pared by 5 bases and J by 4 bases, with 8 bases of the junction left unmatched. The CDR3 region is CASSWGTGESYGYTF. In DNA form, the CDR3 reads TGCGCCAGCAGTTGGGGGACAGGGGAGTCCTATGGCTACACCTTC.

V is TRBV28 and J is TRBJ1-5; D is uncertain. The V gene's germline CDR1 is MDHEN and CDR2 SYDVKM. V was clipped by 3 bases and J by 0 bases, with 9 bases between them. The CDR3 is 15 residues long. The CDR3 loop is CASSLREYSNQPQHF. DNA for the CDR3: TGTGCCAGCAGTTTGCGAGAATATAGCAATCAGCCCCAGCATTTT.

This chain joins TRBV5-6 and TRBJ2-3, with 8 positions matching TRBD1. The V and J ends lost 4 bases and 5 bases, in that order; junction bases with no gene match: 9. This CDR3 has 15 residues. Germline values: CDR1 SGHDT, CDR2 YYEEEE. The CDR3 DNA sequence: TGTGCCAGCAGCCGTGCCGGGACAGGTAGAGATACGCAGTATTTT. It encodes CASSRAGTGRDTQYF.

The V call is TRBV5-4, the J call TRBJ1-2; TRBD1 matches 11 bases. This CDR3 is built from 16 residues. Germline V gene data show CDR1 as SGHNT and CDR2 as YYREEE (reference sequence). The junction had 8 bases not matched to a gene; V was cut back by 0 bases and J by 7 bases. This CDR3 reads CASSLEVGQGAGGYTF. The CDR3 region has the DNA TGTGCCAGCAGCTTGGAAGTTGGACAGGGGGCTGGTGGCTACACCTTC.

The chain uses TRBV6-1 and TRBJ1-1; D is unclear. Germline V gene lookup returns CDR1 MNHNS and CDR2 SASEGT. V was cut by 6 bases and J by 0 bases, with 14 bases left in between. The CDR3 consists of 15 residues. CDR3 loop: CASSSGLNLNTEAFF. The CDR3 region has the DNA TGTGCCAGCAGCTCGGGGTTAAACTTGAACACTGAAGCTTTCTTT.